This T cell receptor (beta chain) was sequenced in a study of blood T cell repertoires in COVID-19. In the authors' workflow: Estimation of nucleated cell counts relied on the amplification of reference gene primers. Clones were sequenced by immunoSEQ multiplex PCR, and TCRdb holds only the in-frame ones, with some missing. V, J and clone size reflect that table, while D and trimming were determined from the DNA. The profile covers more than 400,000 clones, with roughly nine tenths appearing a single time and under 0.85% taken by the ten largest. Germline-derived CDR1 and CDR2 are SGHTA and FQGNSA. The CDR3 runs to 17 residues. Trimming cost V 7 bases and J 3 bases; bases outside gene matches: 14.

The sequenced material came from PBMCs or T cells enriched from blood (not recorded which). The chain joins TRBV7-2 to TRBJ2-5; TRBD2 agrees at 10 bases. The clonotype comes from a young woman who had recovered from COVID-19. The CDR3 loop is CASTISPGAGGEETQYF. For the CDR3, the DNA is TGTGCCAGCACCATCAGTCCGGGAGCGGGGGGGGAAGAGACCCAGTACTTC.